The entry that follows covers one TCR beta chain sequence. What it recognizes is unknown. This record belongs to a study of response to subunit inactivated influenza vaccine. Study-level findings and limits: New T cells are recruited in small numbers by each seasonal influenza vaccination, according to the authors' suggestion.

One entry per CDR3 protein, called by TCRdb with MiXCR from the RT-PCR reads. Of 430,000 or so distinct CDR3 sequences listed, 10% to 11% are singletons. V dropped 8 bases and J dropped 9; count of bases not matched to a gene: 10. Germline V gene lookup returns CDR1 SNHLY and CDR2 FYNNEI. The CDR3 length is 14 residues. This chain connects TRBV2 to TRBJ2-1; TRBD2 matches at 10 bases. Source: PBMCs from blood, taken around seven weeks after vaccination. This sequence was found in a man aged 45 to 65 who received an inactivated influenza vaccine. CDR3 in amino acids: CASGGKREGSEQFF. CDR3 nucleotide sequence: TGTGCCAGCGGAGGGAAGCGGGAGGGTAGTGAGCAGTTCTTC.